A single sample gave rise to the 10 T cell receptor beta chains below, sequenced in a study of CD8+ T cells in alopecia areata. Once RNA had been extracted, it was reverse transcribed into cDNA to act as the sequencing template. Sequencing was performed with immunoSEQ multiplex PCR; in TCRdb, only in-frame clones are kept and a portion is missing. The table has 65,000 to 95,000 clones, about 51% seen once; the top ten hold approximately 5.3%. The sequenced material came from NKG2D-high CD8+ T cells sorted from blood. Source of these receptors: a human donor with alopecia areata.

This clone was detected only a few times. CDR3 loop: CASSPSPASAPYEQYF. CDR3 sequence (DNA): TGTGCCAGCAGTCCCTCCCCCGCTAGCGCGCCCTACGAGCAGTACTTC. This chain connects TRBV27 to TRBJ2-7, with D possibly being TRBD2 (6 bases). Trimming pared 5 bases from V and 2 bases from J, leaving 19 bases between. This CDR3 contains 16 residues. The germline V gene has CDR1 MNHEY and CDR2 SMNVEV (reference sequence).

V is TRBV7-9 and J is TRBJ2-1; possibly TRBD1 for D (5 bases). The V gene lost 1 base and the J gene lost 10 bases, with 11 bases spanning the gap. CDR3 length equals 13 residues. Per germline, CDR1 SEHNR and CDR2 FQNEAQ (reference sequence). The CDR3 DNA reads as TGTGCCAGCAGCTTAGGAGGTGACAGCGAGCAGTTCTTC. It encodes CASSLGGDSEQFF.

CDR3 DNA sequence: TGTGCCACCCTACCCGGGACAGGGACACCTACACGGAACCATGGCTACACCTTC. It specifies CATLPGTGTPTRNHGYTF. V usage is TRBV5-4 and J usage is TRBJ1-2; 9 bases fit TRBD1. Per the germline V gene, CDR1 is SGHNT and CDR2 is YYREEE (reference sequence). Trimming removed 9 bases from V and 6 bases from J; junction bases left unmatched: 24. The CDR3 spans 18 residues.

The rearrangement links TRBV28 to TRBJ1-2, with 7 bases matching TRBD1. The V gene's germline CDR1 is MDHEN and CDR2 SYDVKM. The J segment lost 4 bases and the V segment lost 4 bases, leaving 3 bases of the junction unmatched. The CDR3 is made up of 13 amino acids. Here the CDR3 reads CASSSQGGYGYTF. CDR3 nucleotides: TGTGCCAGCAGTTCCCAGGGGGGCTATGGCTACACCTTC.

This clone was seen a handful of times. The chain joins TRBV19 to TRBJ1-5; no clear D gene. The germline V and J ends were trimmed by 1 base and 7 bases, with 5 bases remaining between them. Germline assignment: CDR1 LNHDA and CDR2 SQIVND (reference sequence). This CDR3 is 12 amino acids long. This chain's CDR3 is CASSIALQPQHF. The CDR3 DNA is TGTGCCAGTAGTATAGCTTTGCAGCCCCAGCATTTT.

This clone was recorded a few times. The chain couples TRBV13 to TRBJ2-7; TRBD1 aligns across 7 bases. The CDR3 spans 13 residues. Trimming removed 4 bases from V and 3 bases from J; junction bases left unmatched: 3. Per germline, CDR1 PRHDT and CDR2 FYEKMQ (reference sequence). CDR3 sequence: CASSSGTDYEQYF. CDR3 coding DNA: TGTGCCAGCAGCTCCGGGACAGACTACGAGCAGTACTTC.

The rearrangement links TRBV7-8 to TRBJ2-1; D tentatively fits TRBD1 or TRBD2 (6 bases each). CDR1 SGHVS and CDR2 FQNEAQ come from the germline V gene. V lost 1 base and J 7 bases, leaving 11 bases between the germline ends. CDR3 size: 14 residues. The CDR3 coding sequence is TGTGCCAGCAGCTTAGTACGGGGGCTAAATGAGCAGTTCTTC. Protein sequence: CASSLVRGLNEQFF.

This rearrangement joins TRBV7-2 to TRBJ2-7; D possibly matches TRBD1 or TRBD2 (5 bases each). V lost 4 bases and J lost 3, with 13 bases in between. The CDR3 totals 14 residues. Germline V CDR1 and CDR2: SGHTA, FQGNSA. DNA for the CDR3: TGTGCCAGCAGCTATGAAGGGGCGGGCTACGAGCAGTACTTC. Amino acid sequence: CASSYEGAGYEQYF. Full variable domain (outside the CDR3, taken from reference TRBV7-2 and TRBJ2-7): GAGVSQSPSNKVTEKGKDVELRCDPISGHTALYWYRQSLGQGLEFLIYFQGNSAPDKSGLPSDRFSAERTGGSVSTLTIQRTQQEDSAVYLCASSYEGAGYEQYFGPGTRLTVT.

This chain connects TRBV29-1 to TRBJ1-5; TRBD1 matches at 9 bases. The V segment lost 6 bases and the J segment 5 bases; nucleotides outside the gene matches: 5. Germline V lookup: CDR1 SQVTM, CDR2 ANQGSEA. The CDR3 extends over 13 amino acids. As DNA, the CDR3 is TGCAGCGTAGGGACAGGGTCCCATCAGCCCCAGCATTTT. The encoded protein is CSVGTGSHQPQHF.

This chain links TRBV27 with TRBJ2-1; 15 nucleotides agree with TRBD2. V lost 8 bases and J lost 14; bases outside the gene matches: 7. This CDR3 is built from 13 residues. CDR1 is MNHEY, CDR2 SMNVEV, per germline (reference sequence). CDR3 coding DNA: TGTGCCAGCGGACTAGCGGGAGGGGGACGTGAGTTCTTC. Its translation is CASGLAGGGREFF.